This TCR beta chain was sequenced during a study of Ad26.COV2.S vaccination and SARS-CoV-2 variants. Turning to the study itself: Donor was assigned to the Ad26.COV2.S arm of trial COV1001.

Assay used: immunoSEQ multiplex PCR; TCRdb lists only in-frame clones, some missing. The sample lists 250,000 or so clones, 87% occurring once. As to this clone: The antigen is unknown.

Study-wide points: Total T cell responses, in the TCR breadth and depth analyses, may have been underestimated. The study found similar non-spike TCR breadth in vaccine and placebo recipients.

Treatment: approximately 18 received Ad26.COV2.S at low or high dose, single or two shots; about 5 received placebo; per-sample allocation not given. Sample collection was performed on day 63 after the first vaccine or placebo injection. Boston supplied an adult donor aged 18-55 years. The material sequenced was peripheral blood, taken in a trial of Ad26.COV2.S vaccine versus placebo. The receptor's source is a person aged 18-65 years who received the Ad26.COV2.S COVID-19 vaccine or a placebo.

The CDR3 reads CASSIRYQETQYF. CDR3 sequence (DNA): TGTGCCAGTAGTATTCGGTACCAAGAGACCCAGTACTTC. The chain has TRBV19 and TRBJ2-5; the D is unclear. Trimming pared 3 bases from V and 0 bases from J, leaving 5 bases between. CDR1 LNHDA and CDR2 SQIVND come from the germline V gene (reference sequence). CDR3 length equals 13 residues.